The rows below give T cell receptor beta chains drawn from one sample of a study of T cell responses to AZD1222 COVID-19 vaccine. Libraries were prepared by immunoSEQ multiplex PCR; TCRdb keeps only in-frame clonotypes and omits some of them. This table holds tens of thousands of clones, about nine tenths found once. Source: peripheral blood, taken on day 0 of AZD1222 vaccination. The origin of the receptors is an adult in good health. CDR3s leave out the opening cysteine and the closing phenylalanine or tryptophan. D genes are given only for firm matches.

v_gene: TRBV5-6
j_gene: TRBJ2-5
d_gene: TRBD2
CDR3aa: ASSYESAGVREETQY

v_gene: TRBV5-1
j_gene: TRBJ1-4
d_gene: TRBD1
CDR3aa: ASSRGTANEKLF

v_gene: TRBV5-1
j_gene: TRBJ1-1
d_gene: .
CDR3aa: ASSEGGTEAF

v_gene: TRBV14
j_gene: TRBJ2-5
d_gene: .
CDR3aa: ASSQRETQY

v_gene: TRBV10-3
j_gene: TRBJ1-1
d_gene: .
CDR3aa: AISEGRTNTEAF

v_gene: TRBV6-1
j_gene: TRBJ2-7
d_gene: .
CDR3aa: ASSELGSSEQY

v_gene: TRBV4-1
j_gene: TRBJ2-2
d_gene: TRBD2
CDR3aa: ARSQGGASGGLNTGELF

v_gene: TRBV4-1
j_gene: TRBJ1-2
d_gene: TRBD1
CDR3aa: ASSQGLTGINYGYT

v_gene: TRBV3-1/TRBV3-2
j_gene: TRBJ1-1
d_gene: .
CDR3aa: ASSQGQATNTEAF

v_gene: TRBV7-9
j_gene: TRBJ1-3
d_gene: TRBD1
CDR3aa: ASSQQGWGNTIY

v_gene: TRBV7-2
j_gene: TRBJ2-1
d_gene: TRBD2
CDR3aa: ASSLAGGPLNEQF

v_gene: TRBV6-1
j_gene: TRBJ1-2
d_gene: .
CDR3aa: ASSEALYIGLLGYT

v_gene: TRBV15
j_gene: TRBJ1-5
d_gene: .
CDR3aa: ATSGEGNQPQH

v_gene: TRBV19
j_gene: TRBJ1-5
d_gene: .
CDR3aa: ASSNRQGPGQPQH

v_gene: TRBV7-9
j_gene: TRBJ1-2
d_gene: .
CDR3aa: ASSLDWANGYT

v_gene: TRBV29-1
j_gene: TRBJ2-5
d_gene: TRBD1
CDR3aa: SVGGYTGVSETQY

v_gene: TRBV5-1
j_gene: TRBJ1-1
d_gene: .
CDR3aa: ASSLAVFTEAF

v_gene: TRBV21-1
j_gene: TRBJ1-2
d_gene: .
CDR3aa: ASSKACTPAGYT

v_gene: TRBV30
j_gene: TRBJ2-5
d_gene: TRBD2
CDR3aa: AWSSLGAGSQETQY

v_gene: TRBV6-5
j_gene: TRBJ1-1
d_gene: .
CDR3aa: ASSPAAMNTEAF

v_gene: TRBV19
j_gene: TRBJ1-5
d_gene: TRBD1
CDR3aa: ASSISQGVFNQPQH

v_gene: TRBV12-5
j_gene: TRBJ2-1
d_gene: TRBD1
CDR3aa: ASGRDRVYNEQF

v_gene: TRBV19
j_gene: TRBJ1-3
d_gene: TRBD1
CDR3aa: ASSIGQGGNTIY

v_gene: TRBV10-3
j_gene: TRBJ2-1
d_gene: TRBD2
CDR3aa: AISPAEAGDSYNEQF

v_gene: TRBV5-1
j_gene: TRBJ1-2
d_gene: .
CDR3aa: ASATGTAYGYT

v_gene: TRBV19
j_gene: TRBJ1-5
d_gene: TRBD1
CDR3aa: ASSTGQGLNQPQH

v_gene: TRBV28
j_gene: TRBJ2-5
d_gene: .
CDR3aa: APPPEGSPSEERTQY

v_gene: TRBV4-1
j_gene: TRBJ1-1
d_gene: .
CDR3aa: ASSQDGTVNTEAF

v_gene: TRBV6-6
j_gene: TRBJ2-7
d_gene: TRBD2
CDR3aa: ASSTEGLAASEQY

v_gene: TRBV7-3
j_gene: TRBJ2-7
d_gene: .
CDR3aa: ASSSFQASEQY

v_gene: TRBV5-6
j_gene: TRBJ1-2
d_gene: .
CDR3aa: ASSFEGDYGYT

v_gene: TRBV5-4
j_gene: TRBJ1-2
d_gene: .
CDR3aa: ASSATTTNGYT

v_gene: TRBV19
j_gene: TRBJ2-7
d_gene: .
CDR3aa: ASSIISGTPNYEQY

v_gene: TRBV11-3
j_gene: TRBJ2-7
d_gene: TRBD1
CDR3aa: ASSPGTAAYEQY

v_gene: TRBV6-2/TRBV6-3
j_gene: TRBJ1-2
d_gene: .
CDR3aa: ASSNEQGKGYGYT

v_gene: TRBV5-6
j_gene: TRBJ2-1
d_gene: TRBD2
CDR3aa: ASSLLGTSKHSEQF

v_gene: TRBV4-1
j_gene: TRBJ2-3
d_gene: TRBD2
CDR3aa: ASSQVPSGGPPTDTQY

v_gene: TRBV11-2
j_gene: TRBJ2-4
d_gene: TRBD2
CDR3aa: ASSSRTSGTIQY

v_gene: TRBV19
j_gene: TRBJ2-7
d_gene: TRBD1
CDR3aa: ASSKDRGILYEQY

v_gene: TRBV27
j_gene: TRBJ1-4
d_gene: .
CDR3aa: ASRRSGAEEKLF

v_gene: TRBV28
j_gene: TRBJ2-7
d_gene: .
CDR3aa: ASGEGVHEQY

v_gene: TRBV7-2
j_gene: TRBJ2-7
d_gene: .
CDR3aa: ASSRDGALAEQY